This T cell receptor (beta chain) was profiled in a study of cytomegalovirus exposure and HLA in healthy donors. General study points: According to a later analysis, most TCR beta chains associated with CMV appeared HLA-restricted. Cytomegalovirus association was listed for approximately 160 TCR beta chains. Presence/absence comparisons presumed near-even sequencing depth among donors.

There are 14 residues in the CDR3. V was clipped by 0 bases and J by 6 bases, with 12 bases between them. CDR1 is LGHNA and CDR2 is YSLEER in the germline V gene. Concerning this clone: The antigen remains undetermined.

The study ran its PCR with 60 Vbeta and 13 Jbeta primers. Method: immunoSEQ multiplex PCR; TCRdb's copy keeps in-frame clones and lacks some. Among 100,000 to 150,000 clones, 80% to 85% were seen once, and the ten largest hold 0.7%. V gene TRBV4-3 combines with J gene TRBJ2-7; D might be TRBD1 (5 bases). The receptor was isolated from a man aged 18 to 30 in good health and CMV-seronegative. The specimen sequenced was PBMCs. The CDR3 is CASSQDLGRVEQYF. The DNA for the CDR3 is TGCGCCAGCAGCCAAGATTTAGGCAGGGTCGAGCAGTACTTC.